What follows are 2 T cell receptor beta chains derived from one specimen sequenced in a study of blood T cells in healthy people across ages. A J-beta primer mix and a sample-barcoded 5' primer were used in a second PCR of about 7 to 12 cycles. TCRdb called the 5' RACE reads again in MiXCR, with one record for every CDR3 protein. This sample yields about 1.8 million distinct CDR3 sequences, of which 40% to 55% are seen a single time; about 2.1% belongs to the top ten. Material: blood. These receptor sequences come from a woman aged 40 to 55 in good health.

The J gene is TRBJ2-3, the V gene TRBV27; 9 bases match TRBD1. The germline V gene encodes CDR1 MNHEY and CDR2 SMNVEV (reference sequence). Trimming cost V 2 bases and J 2 bases; bases outside gene matches: 8. The CDR3 spans 17 residues. The CDR3 region is CASSLKSGTGTTDTQYF. The CDR3 DNA reads as TGTGCCAGCAGTTTAAAATCCGGGACAGGGACCACAGATACGCAGTATTTT.

In this sample, this clonotype turned up a few times. The chain joins TRBV28 to TRBJ2-7, with D perhaps matching TRBD1 (5 bases). This CDR3 has 14 amino acids. The germline V gene has CDR1 MDHEN and CDR2 SYDVKM. V was cut by 7 bases and J by 3 bases, with 16 bases left in between. The CDR3 DNA is TGTGCCAGCATCAGCGACCAACAGGACTACGAGCAGTACTTC. Translated: CASISDQQDYEQYF.